The rows below give T cell receptor beta chains drawn from one sample of a study of T cell responses to AZD1222 COVID-19 vaccine. Clones were sequenced by immunoSEQ multiplex PCR, and TCRdb holds only the in-frame ones, with some missing. The top ten clones hold roughly 4.5% of a sample with approximately 110,000 clones, about 88% of them seen once. The sample here was peripheral blood, taken on day 0 of AZD1222 vaccination. All receptors derive from an adult in good health. The CDR3 runs from the conserved cysteine through the conserved F or W. Each record gives: D gene, J gene, V gene, clone size, CDR3 DNA, CDR3 protein. A D gene is named only where the DNA matches it firmly. The size entry is marked missing in some rows and otherwise reads once, few, many or a size class.

d_gene: NA; j_gene: TRBJ1-4; v_gene: TRBV5-1; abundance: NA; CDR3nt: TGCGCCAGCAGCTTGGGCAACCCGAATGAAAAACTGTTTTTT; CDR3aa: CASSLGNPNEKLFF
d_gene: NA; j_gene: TRBJ2-6; v_gene: TRBV24-1; abundance: NA; CDR3nt: TGTGCCACCAGTGGGCGGGCAGGCGACAGCTCTGGGGCCAACGTCCTGACTTTC; CDR3aa: CATSGRAGDSSGANVLTF
d_gene: NA; j_gene: TRBJ1-4; v_gene: TRBV30; abundance: NA; CDR3nt: TGTGCCTGGAGTCGTGGGGGCGAATTTAATAATGAAAAACTGTTTTTT; CDR3aa: CAWSRGGEFNNEKLFF
d_gene: NA; j_gene: TRBJ1-3; v_gene: TRBV19; abundance: NA; CDR3nt: TGTGCCAGTGGGTTTGCCGGGAGCTCTGGAAACACCATATATTTT; CDR3aa: CASGFAGSSGNTIYF
d_gene: NA; j_gene: TRBJ1-3; v_gene: TRBV4-3; abundance: NA; CDR3nt: TGCGCCAGCAGCCAAGAGATTGACGGGTACGGAAACACCATATATTTT; CDR3aa: CASSQEIDGYGNTIYF
d_gene: TRBD1; j_gene: TRBJ1-1; v_gene: TRBV5-1; abundance: NA; CDR3nt: TGCGCCAGCAGCCCCCGGACAGGGCAATCCAACACTGAAGCTTTCTTT; CDR3aa: CASSPRTGQSNTEAFF
d_gene: NA; j_gene: TRBJ1-3; v_gene: TRBV28; abundance: once; CDR3nt: TGTGCCAGCAGTTTAGGGGGGTCTGGAAACACCATATATTTT; CDR3aa: CASSLGGSGNTIYF
d_gene: NA; j_gene: TRBJ2-7; v_gene: TRBV11-1; abundance: NA; CDR3nt: TGTGCCAGCACGGGGTCAAGCTCCTACGAGCAGTACTTC; CDR3aa: CASTGSSSYEQYF
d_gene: TRBD1; j_gene: TRBJ1-2; v_gene: TRBV5-8; abundance: NA; CDR3nt: TGTGCCAGCAGCTTGGGGGACAGGGGGCATGTTGGCTACACCTTC; CDR3aa: CASSLGDRGHVGYTF
d_gene: NA; j_gene: TRBJ1-3; v_gene: TRBV7-2; abundance: once; CDR3nt: TGTGCCAGCAGCTTACAGGGTTTTGGAAACACCATATATTTT; CDR3aa: CASSLQGFGNTIYF
d_gene: NA; j_gene: TRBJ2-2; v_gene: TRBV5-4; abundance: NA; CDR3nt: TGTGCCAGCAGGGACTCAGAGAGGGAGATCACCGGGGAGCTGTTTTTT; CDR3aa: CASRDSEREITGELFF
d_gene: NA; j_gene: TRBJ1-5; v_gene: TRBV27; abundance: NA; CDR3nt: TGTGCCAGCAGTTTATCCGGCGGTGGATATAGCAATCAGCCCCAGCATTTT; CDR3aa: CASSLSGGGYSNQPQHF
d_gene: TRBD1; j_gene: TRBJ2-7; v_gene: TRBV28; abundance: NA; CDR3nt: TGTGCCAGCCGGGACAGGTTTAAATACGAGCAGTACTTC; CDR3aa: CASRDRFKYEQYF
d_gene: NA; j_gene: TRBJ1-1; v_gene: TRBV2; abundance: NA; CDR3nt: TGTGCCAGCATAGGGCGGAGGGGTTTCTTT; CDR3aa: CASIGRRGFF
d_gene: NA; j_gene: TRBJ1-2; v_gene: TRBV19; abundance: NA; CDR3nt: TGTGCCAGTAGTATAGAAGGGAGAGGCTACACCTTC; CDR3aa: CASSIEGRGYTF